The T cell receptor beta chain under discussion was sequenced for a study of blood T cell repertoires in COVID-19. Cohorts were assigned according to the clinical history that participants reported. V lost 4 bases and J lost 3; bases outside the gene matches: 3. CDR3 length: 14 amino acids. Germline lookup yields CDR1 SGHDN and CDR2 FVKESK. Assay: immunoSEQ multiplex PCR; the TCRdb copy retains only in-frame clones and omits some. The sample records a few hundred thousand clones, about 88% being singletons. This clone was detected once. Sequencing was performed on PBMCs or T cells enriched from blood (not recorded which). The receptor comes from a woman in her thirties who had recovered from COVID-19. This chain uses TRBV14 with TRBJ2-7, with 10 positions matching TRBD1. The CDR3, as DNA: TGTGCCAGCAGCCCTCGGGACAGGGGCTACGAGCAGTACTTC. Its protein is CASSPRDRGYEQYF. Full variable domain (rest looked up from reference TRBV14 and TRBJ2-7): EAGVTQFPSHSVIEKGQTVTLRCDPISGHDNLYWYRRVMGKEIKFLLHFVKESKQDESGMPNNRFLAERTGGTYSTLKVQPAELEDSGVYFCASSPRDRGYEQYFGPGTRLTVT.